This T cell receptor (beta chain) derives from a study of shared clonotypes between healthy human individuals (dated by TCRdb to 2020 to 2021). Study-level background: Three men and a couple of women, aged 18 to 49 years, made up the cohort. To estimate repertoire size and how much clonotype sharing occurs between individuals, the study deeply sequenced the blood TCR repertoires of about 5 healthy adults. For each donor, CD4 naive and CD4 memory were each run on three plates, CD8 naive on two plates, and CD8 memory on one plate. Leukapheresis yielded between about 0.8 and 8.9 billion PBMCs per donor. To increase sequencing depth and limit assay-specific biases, TCR repertoire library preparation and sequencing were carried out by different laboratories using diverse techniques.

Using the deep immunoSEQ assay, multiplex PCR amplified TCR CDR3 regions from genomic DNA. Extracted genomic DNA from each cell subset was distributed evenly across all wells of several immunoSEQ 96-well plates, and each plate was treated as a replicate. For sorted subsets, each replicate PCR was loaded with 150 to 250 ng genomic DNA, equivalent to about 30,000 T cell genomes. Purified libraries were measured with a Qubit 3.0 fluorometer, size-checked on a Bioanalyzer 2100, and measured again with the KAPA Library Quantification kit. Each immunoSEQ 96-well plate was sequenced on its own single-read 150-cycle Illumina NextSeq 550 flow cell. Per the authors' processing: Because the immunoSEQ output included only junctional sequences and no quality scores, the filtering could not be the same as the filtering used for full-length reads. To assign V/J genes and CDR3, sequences were annotated against IMGT germline references using PyIR, a Python wrapper for IgBLAST v1.9. Any read was removed if the V/J assignment was weak (E-value above 1e-6), the CDR3 was missing, or the read contained stop codons, out-of-frame junctions, or ambiguous translated residues. A V3J clonotype was defined by an identical inferred V gene, J gene, and CDR3 amino acid sequence. Percentage overlap between repertoires was computed as shared unique clonotypes divided by the size of the smaller repertoire. Repertoire richness was assessed with RTK rarefaction, the Chao1 estimator, and Recon v2.1 estimates of unobserved clonotypes. Generation probabilities were computed with OLGA for all TCRbeta clonotypes obtained by the gDNA method from a handful of donors. TCRdb limited this immuneACCESS table to in-frame rearrangements with V and J called. A share of clones is missing; checked studies link under half to unresolved V genes, and the rest is unexplained. Clone size and V and J calls were adopted from that table, with D and trimming inferred from the DNA. The sample profile shows 180,000 or so clones; 80% to 95% of them were found once. Jointly, the top ten make up around 0.072% of the sample.

Overall study results and their limits: Roughly 5% of naive CD4, 3.5% of naive CD8, roughly 2.5% of memory CD4, and around 0.4% of memory CD8 clonotypes were shared across four donors. The genetic and exposure-history diversity represented was limited by the small number of donors. Pairwise subsampling led to the expectation that sequencing depth would affect the degree of clonotype sharing among donors. Compared with non-shared clonotypes, the clonotypes found in all four sorted-subset donors had higher generation probabilities. Naive subsets generally had larger estimated clonotype richness than memory subsets. Rarefaction of sorted-subset datasets indicated incomplete sequencing despite the large sequencing depth. Sampling was restricted to blood, and TCR repertoires in tissue are likely to differ from TCR repertoires in blood.

Healthy HIV-negative adults with no recently reported acute infections or vaccinations were included as donors. Every donor was a Caucasian adult residing in Nashville, Tennessee, USA. CD4+ T cells were enriched by magnetic negative selection; naive cells were then positively selected on CD45RA, and the negative fraction formed the memory subset. Blood was obtained by leukapheresis, after which PBMCs were separated by Ficoll-Histopaque density gradient centrifugation and cryopreserved in liquid nitrogen vapor phase. Analytical flow cytometry was used to check the purity and quantity of each magnetically sorted T cell population. From each sorted fraction, genomic DNA was isolated and quantified by UV absorbance on a Nanodrop 2000c. CDR1 is given as SGHNT and CDR2 as YENEEA, both from the germline V gene. From cysteine to phenylalanine, the CDR3 is 13 amino acids long. Only the CDR3 portion is preserved as DNA: 39 bases, with reading frame beginning at the first base. The germline V and J ends show losses of 11 bases and 1 base respectively, and no gene match explains 8 bases of the junction.

About this clone itself: Its antigen has not been determined. Qualities for individual bases were not recorded, and no much larger clone is one base off.

The chain is made from TRBV11-3 and TRBJ2-7; the central 7 bases match TRBD2. This receptor was identified in a woman aged 25 to 39 in good health. What was sequenced was naive CD4+ T cells sorted from blood. This sample's cell subset or site label indicates: CD45RA+ positively selected. The bases read TGTGCCTGCCGGCTAGCGGAGTCCTACGAGCAGTACTTC. Its coded protein is CACRLAESYEQYF.